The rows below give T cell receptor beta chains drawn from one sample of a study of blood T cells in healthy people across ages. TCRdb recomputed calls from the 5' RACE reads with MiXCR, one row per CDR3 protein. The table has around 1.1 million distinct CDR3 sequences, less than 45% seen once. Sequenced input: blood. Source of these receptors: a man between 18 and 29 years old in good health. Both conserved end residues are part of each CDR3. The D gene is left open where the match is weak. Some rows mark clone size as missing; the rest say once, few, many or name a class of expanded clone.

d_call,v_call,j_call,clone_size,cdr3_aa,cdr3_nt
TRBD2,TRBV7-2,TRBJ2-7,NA,CASSFHPSGSSYNEQYF,TGTGCCAGCAGCTTTCATCCTAGCGGGAGCTCCTACAATGAGCAGTACTTC
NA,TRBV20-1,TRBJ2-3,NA,CSARDVGGLADTQYF,TGCAGTGCTAGAGATGTGGGGGGCCTTGCAGATACGCAGTATTTT
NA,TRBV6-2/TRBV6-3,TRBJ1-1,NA,CASSYRAGDLGTEAFF,TGTGCCAGCAGTTACAGGGCAGGAGACCTAGGGACTGAAGCTTTCTTT
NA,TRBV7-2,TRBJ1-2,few,CASSLIGWWGYTF,TGTGCCAGCAGCTTAATCGGCTGGTGGGGCTACACCTTC
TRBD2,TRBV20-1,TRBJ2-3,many,CSARSETSGGTPDTQYF,TGCAGTGCTAGAAGCGAGACTAGCGGGGGTACTCCGGATACGCAGTATTTT
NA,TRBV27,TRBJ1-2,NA,CASSQGTAACTF,TGTGCCAGCAGCCAGGGGACCGCAGCCTGCACCTTC
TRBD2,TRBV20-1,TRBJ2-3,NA,CSASRARTSGGDTQYF,TGCAGTGCTAGTCGGGCCCGAACCAGCGGGGGAGATACGCAGTATTTT
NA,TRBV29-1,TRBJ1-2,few,CSVEAGSAGNYGYTF,TGCAGCGTTGAAGCGGGCAGTGCTGGAAACTATGGCTACACCTTC
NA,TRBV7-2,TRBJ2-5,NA,CASSLTLAGTQYF,TGTGCCAGCAGCCTAACCCTCGCCGGGACCCAGTACTTC
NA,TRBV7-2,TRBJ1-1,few,CASSPGPINTEAFF,TGTGCCAGCAGCCCTGGACCGATAAACACTGAAGCTTTCTTT
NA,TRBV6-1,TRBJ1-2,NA,CASSEIGNYGYTF,TGTGCCAGCAGTGAAATCGGGAACTATGGCTACACCTTC
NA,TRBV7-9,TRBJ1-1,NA,CASSLQGINTEAFF,TGTGCCAGCAGCTTACAGGGAATAAACACTGAAGCTTTCTTT
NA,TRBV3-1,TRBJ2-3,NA,CASSQPNTQYF,TGTGCCAGCAGCCAGCCCAATACGCAGTATTTT
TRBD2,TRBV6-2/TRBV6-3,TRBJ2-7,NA,CASIRSLAGALSYNEQYF,TGTGCCAGCATTAGGAGCCTAGCGGGGGCCCTCTCCTACAATGAGCAGTACTTC
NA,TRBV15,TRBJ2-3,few,CATSPDFTDTQYF,TGTGCCACCAGTCCGGACTTTACAGATACGCAGTATTTT
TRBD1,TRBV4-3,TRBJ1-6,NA,CASSQDHGTGASYNSPLHF,TGCGCCAGCAGCCAAGATCACGGGACAGGGGCTTCCTATAATTCACCCCTCCACTTT
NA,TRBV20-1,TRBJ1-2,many,CSARATVGYGYTF,TGCAGTGCTAGAGCCACAGTGGGTTATGGCTACACCTTC
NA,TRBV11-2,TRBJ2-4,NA,CASSPGGRNSQYF,TGTGCCAGCAGCCCAGGGGGGCGGAACAGTCAGTACTTC
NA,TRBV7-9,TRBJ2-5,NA,CASSLAGGQGEQYF,TGTGCCAGCAGCTTAGCGGGGGGGCAGGGTGAGCAGTACTTC
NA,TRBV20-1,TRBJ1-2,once,CSARDPVGGNYGYIF,TGCAGTGCTAGGGACCCCGTGGGCGGAAACTATGGCTACATCTTC
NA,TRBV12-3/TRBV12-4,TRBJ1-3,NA,CASSLAHSGSSGNTIYF,TGTGCCAGCAGTTTAGCGCATTCCGGGTCCTCTGGAAACACCATATATTTT
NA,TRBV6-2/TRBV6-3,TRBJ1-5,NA,CASRQNNQPQHF,TGTGCCAGCAGGCAAAACAATCAGCCCCAGCATTTT
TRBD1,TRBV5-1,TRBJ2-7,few,CASSNGQGAYEQYF,TGCGCCAGCAGCAACGGACAGGGGGCCTACGAGCAGTACTTC
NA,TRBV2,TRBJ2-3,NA,CASKVRSASTDTQYF,TGTGCCAGCAAGGTGCGAAGTGCTAGCACAGATACGCAGTATTTT
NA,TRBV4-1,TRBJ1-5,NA,CASSQEGGKPQHF,TGCGCCAGCAGCCAAGAGGGAGGAAAGCCCCAGCATTTT
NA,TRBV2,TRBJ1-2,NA,CASSDPGYTF,TGTGCCAGCAGTGACCCCGGCTACACCTTC
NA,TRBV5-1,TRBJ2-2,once,CASSPDLSTGELFF,TGCGCCAGCAGCCCGGACCTATCCACCGGGGAGCTGTTTTTT
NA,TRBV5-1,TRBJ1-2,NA,CASSLTWGGGNGYTF,TGCGCCAGCAGCCTCACTTGGGGAGGTGGCAATGGCTACACCTTC
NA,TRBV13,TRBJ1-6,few,CASSLFGLGNSPLHF,TGTGCCAGCAGCCTATTCGGCCTCGGGAATTCACCCCTCCACTTT
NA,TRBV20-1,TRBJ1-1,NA,CSASSSGRAEAFF,TGCAGTGCTAGTTCCTCAGGGAGGGCTGAAGCTTTCTTT
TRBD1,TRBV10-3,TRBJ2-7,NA,CAISKFQGGRTWYEQYF,TGTGCCATCAGCAAATTTCAAGGGGGCAGAACGTGGTACGAGCAGTACTTC
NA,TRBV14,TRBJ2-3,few,CASSQEVLARDTQYF,TGTGCCAGCAGCCAAGAAGTTCTAGCAAGAGATACGCAGTATTTT
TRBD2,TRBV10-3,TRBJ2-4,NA,CAISESTSGENIQYF,TGTGCCATCAGTGAGTCGACTAGCGGGGAAAACATTCAGTACTTC
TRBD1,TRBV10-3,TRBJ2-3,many,CAISEGTGTGNTDTQYF,TGTGCCATCAGTGAGGGGACCGGGACAGGGAACACAGATACGCAGTATTTT
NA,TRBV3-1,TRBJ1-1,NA,CASIGRGTEAFF,TGTGCCAGCATAGGGAGGGGTACTGAAGCTTTCTTT
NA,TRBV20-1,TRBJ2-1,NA,CSARDSADKQFF,TGCAGTGCTAGAGATTCCGCAGACAAGCAGTTCTTC
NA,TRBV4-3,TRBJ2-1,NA,CASSMGHYNEQFF,TGCGCCAGCAGCATGGGACACTACAATGAGCAGTTCTTC
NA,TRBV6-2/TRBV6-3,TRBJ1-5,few,CASRTVRNQPQHF,TGTGCCAGCAGGACAGTCCGCAATCAGCCCCAGCATTTT
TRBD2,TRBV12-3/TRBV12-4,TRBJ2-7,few,CASSSSIGLAGVSYEQYF,TGTGCCAGCAGCTCATCAATCGGACTAGCGGGGGTCTCCTACGAGCAGTACTTC
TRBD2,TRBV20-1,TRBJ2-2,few,CSARNSGSTGELFF,TGCAGTGCTAGAAATAGCGGGTCTACCGGGGAGCTGTTTTTT
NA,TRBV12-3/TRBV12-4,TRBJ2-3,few,CASSSHNPSTDTQYF,TGTGCCAGCAGTTCGCACAACCCTAGCACAGATACGCAGTATTTT
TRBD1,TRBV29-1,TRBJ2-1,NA,CSVEDRPWFF,TGCAGCGTTGAGGACAGGCCATGGTTCTTC
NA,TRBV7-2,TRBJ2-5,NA,CASSVYVRDTQYF,TGTGCCAGCAGCGTATACGTCCGGGACACCCAGTACTTC